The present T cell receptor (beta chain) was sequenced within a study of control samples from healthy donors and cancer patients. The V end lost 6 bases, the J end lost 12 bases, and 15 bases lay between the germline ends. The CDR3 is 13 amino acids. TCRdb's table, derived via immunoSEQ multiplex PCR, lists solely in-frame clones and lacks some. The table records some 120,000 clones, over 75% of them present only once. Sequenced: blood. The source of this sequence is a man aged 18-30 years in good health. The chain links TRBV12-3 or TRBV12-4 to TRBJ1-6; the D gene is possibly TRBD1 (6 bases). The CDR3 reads CASSRQERGPLHF. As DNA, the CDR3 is TGTGCCAGCAGCAGACAGGAGCGAGGACCCCTCCACTTT.